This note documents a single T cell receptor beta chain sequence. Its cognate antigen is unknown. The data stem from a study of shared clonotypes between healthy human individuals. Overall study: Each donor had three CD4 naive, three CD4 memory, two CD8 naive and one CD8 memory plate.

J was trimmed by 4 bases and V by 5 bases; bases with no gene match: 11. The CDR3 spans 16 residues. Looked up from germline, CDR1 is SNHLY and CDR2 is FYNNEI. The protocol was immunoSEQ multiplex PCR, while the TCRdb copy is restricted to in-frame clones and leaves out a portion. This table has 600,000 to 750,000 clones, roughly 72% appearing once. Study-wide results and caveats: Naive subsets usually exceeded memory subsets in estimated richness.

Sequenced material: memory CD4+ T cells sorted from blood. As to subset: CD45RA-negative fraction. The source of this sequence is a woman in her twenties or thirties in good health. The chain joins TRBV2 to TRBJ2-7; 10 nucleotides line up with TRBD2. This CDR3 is CASSFSTGTSDYEQYF. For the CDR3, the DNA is TGTGCCAGCAGTTTTTCTACCGGGACTAGCGATTACGAGCAGTACTTC.